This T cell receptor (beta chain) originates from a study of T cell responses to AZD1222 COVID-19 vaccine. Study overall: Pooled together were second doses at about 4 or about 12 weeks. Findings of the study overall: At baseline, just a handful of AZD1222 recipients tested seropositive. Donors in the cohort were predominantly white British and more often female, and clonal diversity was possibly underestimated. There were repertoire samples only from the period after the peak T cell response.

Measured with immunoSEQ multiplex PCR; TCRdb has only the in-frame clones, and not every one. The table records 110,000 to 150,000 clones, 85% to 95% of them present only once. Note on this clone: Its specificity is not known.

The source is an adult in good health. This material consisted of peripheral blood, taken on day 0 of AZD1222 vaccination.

CDR3 coding DNA: TGCGCCAGCAGCTTGAGGGACAGGGGATACTACAATGAGCAGTTCTTC. Translating it yields CASSLRDRGYYNEQFF. The J gene is TRBJ2-1, the V gene TRBV5-1; 10 nucleotides line up with TRBD1. Per the germline V gene, CDR1 is SGHRS and CDR2 is YFSETQ. Trimming at V came to 1 base and at J to 3 bases, leaving 4 bases not matched to a gene. This CDR3 region has 16 residues.